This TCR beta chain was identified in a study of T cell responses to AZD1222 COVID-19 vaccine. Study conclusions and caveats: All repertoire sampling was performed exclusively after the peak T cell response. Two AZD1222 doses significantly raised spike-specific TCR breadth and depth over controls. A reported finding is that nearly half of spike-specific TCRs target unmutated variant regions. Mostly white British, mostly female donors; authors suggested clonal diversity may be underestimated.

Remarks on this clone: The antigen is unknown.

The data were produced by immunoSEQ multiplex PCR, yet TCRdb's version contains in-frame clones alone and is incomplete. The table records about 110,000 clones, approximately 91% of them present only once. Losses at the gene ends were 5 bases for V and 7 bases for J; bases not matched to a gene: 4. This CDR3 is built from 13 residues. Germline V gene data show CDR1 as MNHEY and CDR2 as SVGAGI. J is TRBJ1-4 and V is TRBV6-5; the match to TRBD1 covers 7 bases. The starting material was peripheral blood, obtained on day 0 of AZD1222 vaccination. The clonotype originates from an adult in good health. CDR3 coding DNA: TGTGCCAGCAGTAGACAGGGATCTGAAAAACTGTTTTTT. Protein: CASSRQGSEKLFF.